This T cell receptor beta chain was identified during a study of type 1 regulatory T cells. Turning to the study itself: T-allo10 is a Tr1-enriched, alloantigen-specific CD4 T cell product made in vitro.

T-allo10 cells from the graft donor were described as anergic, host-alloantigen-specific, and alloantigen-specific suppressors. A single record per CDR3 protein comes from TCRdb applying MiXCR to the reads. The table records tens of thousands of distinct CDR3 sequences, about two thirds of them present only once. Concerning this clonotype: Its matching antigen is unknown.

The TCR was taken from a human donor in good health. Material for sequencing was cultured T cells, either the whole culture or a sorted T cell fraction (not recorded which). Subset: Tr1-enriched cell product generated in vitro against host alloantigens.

The CDR3 coding sequence is TGCGCCAGCAGCCCCAGGACTAGCGGGGGAGGTGGTGGTGAGCAGTTCTTC. This codes for CASSPRTSGGGGGEQFF. The chain uses TRBV5-1 and TRBJ2-1; the match to TRBD2 covers 13 bases. The length of the CDR3 is 17 residues. J was trimmed by 9 bases and V by 4 bases; bases with no gene match: 13. The germline gives CDR1 SGHRS, CDR2 YFSETQ.